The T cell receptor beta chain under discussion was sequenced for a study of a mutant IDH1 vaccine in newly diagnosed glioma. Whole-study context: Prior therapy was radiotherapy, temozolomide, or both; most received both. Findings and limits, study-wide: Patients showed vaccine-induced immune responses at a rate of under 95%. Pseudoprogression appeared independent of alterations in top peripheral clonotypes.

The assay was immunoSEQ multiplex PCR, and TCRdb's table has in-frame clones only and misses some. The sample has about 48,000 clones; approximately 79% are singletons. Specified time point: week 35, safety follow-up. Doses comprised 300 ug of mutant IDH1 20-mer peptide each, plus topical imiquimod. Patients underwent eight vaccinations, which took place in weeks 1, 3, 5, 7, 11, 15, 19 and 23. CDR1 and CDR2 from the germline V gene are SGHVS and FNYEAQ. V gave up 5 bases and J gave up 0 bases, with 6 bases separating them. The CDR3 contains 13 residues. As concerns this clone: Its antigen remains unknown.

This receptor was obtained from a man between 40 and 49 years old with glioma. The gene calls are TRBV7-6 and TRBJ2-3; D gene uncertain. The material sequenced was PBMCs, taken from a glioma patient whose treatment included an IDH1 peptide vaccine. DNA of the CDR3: TGTGCCAGCAGCCCGACTAGCACAGATACGCAGTATTTT. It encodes CASSPTSTDTQYF.